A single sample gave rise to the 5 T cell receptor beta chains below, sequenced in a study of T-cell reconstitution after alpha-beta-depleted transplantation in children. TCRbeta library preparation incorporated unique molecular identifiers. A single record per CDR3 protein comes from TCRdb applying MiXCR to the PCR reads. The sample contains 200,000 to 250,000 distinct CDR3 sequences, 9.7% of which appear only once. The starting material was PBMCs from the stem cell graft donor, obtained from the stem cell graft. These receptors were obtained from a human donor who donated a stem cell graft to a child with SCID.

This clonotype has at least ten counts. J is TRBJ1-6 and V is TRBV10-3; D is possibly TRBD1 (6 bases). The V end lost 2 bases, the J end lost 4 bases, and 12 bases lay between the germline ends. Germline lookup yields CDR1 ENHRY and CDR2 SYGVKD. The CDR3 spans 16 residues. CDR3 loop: CAISERIRGYNSPLHF. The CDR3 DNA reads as TGTGCCATCAGTGAGAGGATCAGGGGTTATAATTCACCCCTCCACTTT.

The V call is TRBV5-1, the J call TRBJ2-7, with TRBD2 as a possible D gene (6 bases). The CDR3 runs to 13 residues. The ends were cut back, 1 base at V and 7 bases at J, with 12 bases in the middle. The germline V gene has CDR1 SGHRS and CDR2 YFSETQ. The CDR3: CASSLSPEGEQYF. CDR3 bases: TGCGCCAGCAGCTTGTCTCCGGAGGGGGAGCAGTACTTC.

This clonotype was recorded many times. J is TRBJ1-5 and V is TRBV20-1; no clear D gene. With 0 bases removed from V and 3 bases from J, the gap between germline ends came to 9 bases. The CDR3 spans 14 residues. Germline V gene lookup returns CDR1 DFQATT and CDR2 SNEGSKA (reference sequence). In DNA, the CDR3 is TGCAGTGCTAGAGATTATAGGTACAATCAGCCCCAGCATTTT. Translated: CSARDYRYNQPQHF.

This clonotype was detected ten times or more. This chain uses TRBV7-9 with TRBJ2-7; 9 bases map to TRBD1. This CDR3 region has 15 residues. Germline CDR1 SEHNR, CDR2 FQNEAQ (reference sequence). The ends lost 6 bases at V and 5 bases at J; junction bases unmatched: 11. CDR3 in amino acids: CASRVKRTGEDEQYF. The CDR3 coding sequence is TGTGCCAGCAGAGTCAAAAGGACAGGGGAGGACGAGCAGTACTTC.

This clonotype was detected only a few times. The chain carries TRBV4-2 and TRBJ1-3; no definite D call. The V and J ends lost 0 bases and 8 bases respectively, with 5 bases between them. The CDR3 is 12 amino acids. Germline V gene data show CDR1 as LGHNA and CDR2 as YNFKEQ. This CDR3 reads CASSQEGDTIYF. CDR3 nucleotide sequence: TGTGCCAGCAGCCAAGAAGGCGACACCATATATTTT.